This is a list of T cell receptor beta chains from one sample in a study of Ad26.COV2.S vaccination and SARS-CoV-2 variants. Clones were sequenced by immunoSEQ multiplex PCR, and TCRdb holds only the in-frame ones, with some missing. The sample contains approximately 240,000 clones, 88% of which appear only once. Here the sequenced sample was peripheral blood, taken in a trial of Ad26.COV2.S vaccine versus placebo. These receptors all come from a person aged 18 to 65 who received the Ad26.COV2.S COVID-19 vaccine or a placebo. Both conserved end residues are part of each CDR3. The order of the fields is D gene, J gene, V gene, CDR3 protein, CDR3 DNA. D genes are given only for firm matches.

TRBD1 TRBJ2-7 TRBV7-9 CASSSYPGTGGGYEQYF TGTGCCAGCAGCTCCTACCCCGGGACAGGGGGCGGATACGAGCAGTACTTC
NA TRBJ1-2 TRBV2 CASSEIWRFNYGYTF TGTGCCAGCAGTGAAATATGGAGATTTAACTATGGCTACACCTTC
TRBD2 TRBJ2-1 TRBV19 CASSHVEPSGYNEQFF TGTGCCAGTAGTCATGTGGAGCCTAGCGGTTACAATGAGCAGTTCTTC
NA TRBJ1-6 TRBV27 CASSLERSSYNSPLHF TGTGCCAGCAGTTTAGAGAGAAGCTCCTATAATTCACCCCTCCACTTT
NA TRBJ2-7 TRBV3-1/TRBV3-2 CASSRIYEQYF TGTGCCAGCAGCCGCATCTACGAGCAGTACTTC
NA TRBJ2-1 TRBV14 CASSQEISGGHNEQFF TGTGCCAGCAGCCAAGAGATTAGCGGAGGTCACAATGAGCAGTTCTTC
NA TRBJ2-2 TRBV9 CASSQEEGLGTGELFF TGTGCCAGCAGCCAAGAGGAGGGGTTGGGCACCGGGGAGCTGTTTTTT
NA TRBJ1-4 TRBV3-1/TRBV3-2 CASSHGTTNEKLFF TGTGCCAGCAGCCACGGAACAACTAATGAAAAACTGTTTTTT
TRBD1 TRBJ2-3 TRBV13 CASGPRDRGTDTQYF TGTGCCAGCGGACCCCGGGACAGAGGCACAGATACGCAGTATTTT
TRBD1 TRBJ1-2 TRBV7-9 CASSLGTGSRYGYTF TGTGCCAGCAGCCTAGGGACAGGGTCGCGCTATGGCTACACCTTC
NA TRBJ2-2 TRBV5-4 CASSLAGSVPGELFF TGTGCCAGCAGCTTGGCCGGGAGTGTACCCGGGGAGCTGTTTTTT
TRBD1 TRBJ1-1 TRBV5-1 CASSSGQGVANTEAFF TGCGCCAGCAGTTCGGGACAGGGGGTGGCGAACACTGAAGCTTTCTTT
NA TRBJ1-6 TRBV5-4 CASSSTQQAHSPLHF TGTGCCAGCAGCTCCACCCAGCAGGCTCACTCACCCCTCCACTTT
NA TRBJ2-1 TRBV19 CASRSDRSSYNEQFF TGTGCCAGTAGATCTGACAGAAGCTCCTACAATGAGCAGTTCTTC
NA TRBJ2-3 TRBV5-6 CASSLGPPRGTDTQYF TGTGCCAGCAGCTTAGGCCCGCCGCGAGGCACAGATACGCAGTATTTT
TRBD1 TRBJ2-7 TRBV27 CATLPQGATFSSYEQYF TGTGCCACCCTCCCACAGGGGGCTACCTTCAGCTCCTACGAGCAGTACTTC
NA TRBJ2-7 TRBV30 CAWKGISYEQYF TGTGCCTGGAAGGGTATTTCCTACGAGCAGTACTTC
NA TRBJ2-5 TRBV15 CATSRADEETQYF TGTGCCACCAGCAGAGCAGATGAGGAGACCCAGTACTTC
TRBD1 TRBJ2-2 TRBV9 CASSVPPTGLTGELFF TGTGCCAGCAGCGTACCCCCGACAGGGTTAACCGGGGAGCTGTTTTTT
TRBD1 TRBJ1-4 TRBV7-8 CASSYRGTANNEKLFF TGTGCCAGCAGCTATAGAGGGACAGCCAACAATGAAAAACTGTTTTTT
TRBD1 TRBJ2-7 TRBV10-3 CAIGGQGESGEQYF TGTGCCATCGGAGGACAGGGAGAGTCGGGCGAGCAGTACTTC
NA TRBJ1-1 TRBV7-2 CASSSFRALNTEAFF TGTGCCAGCAGCTCCTTCCGGGCCCTGAACACTGAAGCTTTCTTT
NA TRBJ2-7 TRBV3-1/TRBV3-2 CASSQDPGTNEQYF TGTGCCAGCAGCCAAGATCCCGGGACCAACGAGCAGTACTTC
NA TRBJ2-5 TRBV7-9 CAREAGETQYF TGTGCCAGGGAAGCGGGAGAGACCCAGTACTTC
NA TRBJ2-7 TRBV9 CASSAGPQSNYEQYF TGTGCCAGCAGCGCGGGGCCCCAAAGTAACTACGAGCAGTACTTC
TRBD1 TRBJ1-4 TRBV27 CASSRRTGASVTNEKLFF TGTGCCAGCAGTCGCAGGACAGGGGCGTCTGTGACTAATGAAAAACTGTTTTTT
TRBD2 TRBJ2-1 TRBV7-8 CASSSIAGGLYNEQFF TGTGCCAGCAGCTCAATAGCGGGAGGGCTCTACAATGAGCAGTTCTTC
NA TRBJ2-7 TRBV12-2 CASRLARRYEQYF TGTGCAAGTCGCTTAGCGCGTCGGTACGAGCAGTACTTC
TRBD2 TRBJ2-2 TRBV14 CASSRNKPTSGPGELFF TGTGCCAGCAGTCGAAACAAACCCACTAGCGGGCCCGGGGAGCTGTTTTTT
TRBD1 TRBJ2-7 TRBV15 CATSRVSGTGAHYEQYF TGTGCCACCAGCAGAGTTTCTGGGACAGGGGCGCACTACGAGCAGTACTTC